A selection of T cell receptor beta chains follows, all from one sample in a study of identical twins. TCRdb reprocessed the 5' RACE reads with MiXCR, giving one entry per CDR3 protein. The sample has 250,000 or so distinct CDR3 sequences, 5.5% to 7% seen once; the top ten hold roughly 3.4%. These data also featured in a second study, about yellow fever vaccine responses in identical twins.

The sample taken for sequencing was memory (CD45RO+) T cells sorted from blood. The receptors originated from a woman younger than 35 in good health. CDR3s include the opening cysteine and the closing phenylalanine or tryptophan. A D gene is named only where the DNA matches it firmly. Some rows mark clone size as missing; the rest say once, few, many or name a class of expanded clone.

>TRBJ2-5|TRBD2|few|TRBV10-1
CASSELSSGQETQYF
TGCGCCAGCAGTGAGTTGAGTAGCGGGCAAGAGACCCAGTACTTC
>TRBJ2-5|NA|few|TRBV7-9
CASSRGVQETQYF
TGTGCCAGCAGCAGGGGGGTCCAAGAGACCCAGTACTTC
>TRBJ2-7|NA|many|TRBV20-1
CSARIGNGYEQYF
TGCAGTGCTAGAATCGGGAACGGCTACGAGCAGTACTTC
>TRBJ2-7|NA|few|TRBV4-2
CASSQDVSGLGQYF
TGTGCCAGCAGCCAAGATGTCTCCGGACTCGGGCAGTACTTC
>TRBJ2-2|TRBD2|few|TRBV7-2
CASSLRLAGVTGELFF
TGTGCCAGCAGCTTACGGCTAGCGGGGGTCACCGGGGAGCTGTTTTTT
>TRBJ2-1|NA|many|TRBV20-1
CSAPEGGRRSSYNEQFF
TGCAGTGCTCCTGAAGGGGGGAGGCGAAGCTCCTACAATGAGCAGTTCTTC
>TRBJ2-3|NA|many|TRBV29-1
CSVAQGSASTDTQYF
TGCAGCGTTGCTCAGGGGTCCGCTAGCACAGATACGCAGTATTTT
>TRBJ1-5|NA|NA|TRBV24-1
CATSSRWRDQPQHF
TGTGCCACCAGTTCCCGTTGGCGGGATCAGCCCCAGCATTTT
>TRBJ2-5|NA|many|TRBV3-1
CASSQVGRGQETQYF
TGTGCCAGCAGCCAAGTAGGTAGAGGCCAAGAGACCCAGTACTTC
>TRBJ2-7|NA|NA|TRBV20-1
CSARDVRTTYEQYF
TGCAGTGCTAGAGATGTACGGACAACCTACGAGCAGTACTTC
>TRBJ2-1|TRBD2|NA|TRBV20-1
CSARDDQRGASSYNEQFF
TGCAGTGCTAGAGATGACCAGCGGGGGGCAAGCTCCTACAATGAGCAGTTCTTC
>TRBJ2-7|TRBD2|NA|TRBV28
CASSPRGSGRARSSYEQYF
TGTGCCAGCAGTCCTCGAGGTAGCGGGAGGGCCAGGAGCTCCTACGAGCAGTACTTC
>TRBJ2-7|NA|many|TRBV7-8
CASSLGSLLGDEQYF
TGTGCCAGCAGCTTAGGGAGCTTACTCGGGGACGAGCAGTACTTC
>TRBJ1-3|NA|many|TRBV12-3/TRBV12-4
CASRQQDSSGNTIYF
TGTGCCAGCAGGCAACAAGATAGCTCTGGAAACACCATATATTTT
>TRBJ1-2|NA|NA|TRBV28
CASSLSRIYGYTF
TGTGCCAGCAGTTTATCCAGGATCTATGGCTACACCTTC
>TRBJ2-5|NA|few|TRBV6-2/TRBV6-3
CASSPVGLSRETQYF
TGTGCCAGCAGTCCGGTGGGGCTATCAAGAGAGACCCAGTACTTC
>TRBJ2-7|TRBD2|NA|TRBV27
CASSAGTSGYEQYF
TGTGCCAGCAGTGCCGGGACTAGCGGCTACGAGCAGTACTTC
>TRBJ2-4|NA|few|TRBV21-1
CASSKVKHPHPWAKNIQYF
TGTGCCAGCAGCAAAGTGAAACATCCCCACCCCTGGGCCAAAAACATTCAGTACTTC
>TRBJ1-4|NA|few|TRBV18
CASSPGDDTRGEKLFF
TGTGCCAGCTCGCCCGGGGATGACACCCGAGGAGAAAAACTGTTTTTT
>TRBJ2-1|TRBD2|NA|TRBV6-1
CASSEGLAEYNEQFF
TGTGCCAGCAGTGAAGGACTAGCGGAATACAATGAGCAGTTCTTC
>TRBJ2-7|NA|NA|TRBV7-9
CASSYKGGGPYEQYF
TGTGCCAGCAGCTACAAAGGGGGAGGCCCCTACGAGCAGTACTTC
>TRBJ2-3|NA|many|TRBV15
CATSRDVGDTQYF
TGTGCCACCAGCAGAGATGTGGGAGATACGCAGTATTTT
>TRBJ2-1|TRBD2|NA|TRBV12-3/TRBV12-4
CTICLAPRGGGPYNEQFF
TGTACCATCTGTTTAGCTCCCCGGGGGGGCGGTCCCTACAATGAGCAGTTCTTC